In its sample, the clone carrying this TCR beta chain was seen many times. This record comes from a study of T cells after yellow fever vaccination. UMIs and a universal primer site were added when TCR cDNA was made by 5'RACE template switching. One entry per CDR3 protein results from TCRdb running MiXCR on the 5' RACE reads. The table includes approximately 240,000 distinct CDR3 sequences, around 3.5% detected once. Trimming took off 3 bases at V and 3 bases at J, with 14 bases between the two ends. The CDR3 runs 16 residues. Germline V gives CDR1 LNHDA, CDR2 SQIVND (reference sequence). The chain links TRBV19 to TRBJ1-4, with a possible D match to TRBD1 (5 bases). The origin of this receptor is a man aged 18 to 29 who received the YFV17D yellow fever vaccine. The sequencing used PBMCs, collected 15 days after the yellow fever booster vaccination. CDR3 protein: CASSMGGAEANEKLFF. The CDR3 nucleotides read TGTGCCAGTAGTATGGGTGGGGCAGAAGCTAATGAAAAACTGTTTTTT.